A single sample is the source of the 24 T cell receptor beta chains below, sequenced in a study of blood T cell repertoires in COVID-19. The assay was immunoSEQ multiplex PCR, and TCRdb's table has in-frame clones only and misses some. The profile shows roughly 180,000 clones, around 88% of them singletons. Sequencing input: PBMCs or T cells enriched from blood (not recorded which). These receptors came from a woman aged 25 to 39 who had recovered from COVID-19.

There are a few counts of this clone. This rearrangement joins TRBV28 to TRBJ2-2; 8 nucleotides align to TRBD2. Germline V CDR1 and CDR2: MDHEN, SYDVKM. With 6 bases clipped from V and 3 bases from J, the junction kept 9 bases outside the gene matches. CDR3 length equals 16 residues. CDR3 sequence: CASSSSGSLDTGELFF. CDR3 nucleotides: TGTGCCAGCAGCAGCAGCGGGAGCTTGGACACCGGGGAGCTGTTTTTT.

The V call is TRBV2, the J call TRBJ1-2; 7 nucleotides match TRBD1. J gave up 4 bases and V 6 bases, and 2 bases lay outside the gene matches. This CDR3 has 12 amino acids. The germline V gene encodes CDR1 SNHLY and CDR2 FYNNEI. The CDR3 loop reads CASRRDSYGYTF. The CDR3 DNA follows: TGTGCCAGCAGGAGGGACAGCTATGGCTACACCTTC.

The chain is built from TRBV5-1 and TRBJ1-2; the match to TRBD1 covers 10 bases. This CDR3 is built from 16 residues. Germline loops: CDR1 SGHRS, CDR2 YFSETQ. With 5 bases clipped from V and 5 bases from J, the junction kept 12 bases outside the gene matches. CDR3 bases: TGCGCCAGCAGACCGGGACAGGGGTCCTTAGGGTATGGCTACACCTTC. It yields the protein CASRPGQGSLGYGYTF.

The chain employs TRBV2 and TRBJ2-7, with TRBD2 identical over 8 bases. CDR3 length: 14 amino acids. Germline V lookup: CDR1 SNHLY, CDR2 FYNNEI. V was clipped by 6 bases and J by 3 bases; unmatched bases: 7. The CDR3 bases are TGTGCCAGCAGGGTTAGCGGGATGAGCTACGAGCAGTACTTC. It translates to CASRVSGMSYEQYF.

V is TRBV4-2 and J is TRBJ1-2, with D possibly matching TRBD1 (5 bases). The CDR3 is 14 residues long. The germline V gene has CDR1 LGHNA and CDR2 YNFKEQ. V lost 4 bases and J 4 bases, leaving 13 bases between the germline ends. CDR3 protein: CASSRERGTYGYTF. CDR3 nucleotides: TGTGCCAGCAGCCGGGAAAGGGGCACCTATGGCTACACCTTC.

The rearrangement joins TRBV28 to TRBJ2-3; 8 bases agree with TRBD1. V shed 6 bases and J 1 base; nucleotides not matched to a gene: 6. The CDR3 has 15 residues. CDR1 is MDHEN, CDR2 SYDVKM, per germline. Written as DNA, the CDR3 is TGTGCCAGCAGCAATTACAGGGGGGGCACAGATACGCAGTATTTT. It codes for CASSNYRGGTDTQYF.

This rearrangement joins TRBV4-2 to TRBJ1-4; D is ambiguous. Germline CDR1 is LGHNA and CDR2 is YNFKEQ. Trimming removed 5 bases from V and 5 bases from J, with 15 bases in between. The CDR3 sequence is 15 residues long. CDR3 residues: CASSSKGASNEKLFF. As DNA, the CDR3 is TGTGCCAGCAGCTCCAAGGGAGCCTCCAATGAAAAACTGTTTTTT.

CDR3 nucleotides: TGTGCCAGCACCACAAGGACAGGGGGGTATACAGATACGCAGTATTTT. It is translated as CASTTRTGGYTDTQYF. The chain couples TRBV2 to TRBJ2-3, with 10 positions matching TRBD1. Unmatched junction bases numbered 10, after V lost 7 bases and J lost 3 bases. In germline, CDR1 is SNHLY, CDR2 FYNNEI. CDR3 length: 16 residues.

The CDR3 DNA follows: TGTGCCAGTAGTATGGTAGGGCGGAGGGCCCAGTACTTC. This gives the protein CASSMVGRRAQYF. This rearrangement joins TRBV19 to TRBJ2-5, with D possibly matching TRBD2 (6 bases). The CDR3 runs 13 residues. Germline V lookup: CDR1 LNHDA, CDR2 SQIVND (reference sequence). With 3 bases removed from V and 9 bases from J, the gap between germline ends came to 14 bases.

The chain employs TRBV6-5 and TRBJ2-7; D may be TRBD1 (6 bases). The CDR3 is made up of 14 amino acids. V was cut by 5 bases and J by 2 bases, with 13 bases left in between. The germline gives CDR1 MNHEY, CDR2 SVGAGI. In DNA, the CDR3 is TGTGCCAGCAGTCCTGGGGCAGGGGCCTACGAGCAGTACTTC. It specifies CASSPGAGAYEQYF.

This clone was seen a handful of times. This sequence joins TRBV2 and TRBJ2-7, with 11 bases aligning to TRBD2. V was pared by 6 bases and J by 7 bases, with 8 bases of the junction left unmatched. CDR1 and CDR2 from the germline V gene are SNHLY and FYNNEI. The CDR3 consists of 14 residues. The CDR3 nucleotides read TGTGCCAGCAGGGTAGCGGGAGGGCCGGGGGAGCAGTACTTC. Translated: CASRVAGGPGEQYF.

The chain joins TRBV7-9 to TRBJ1-2, with D hard to call. Germline V CDR1 and CDR2: SEHNR, FQNEAQ (reference sequence). There are 14 residues in the CDR3. Trimming took off 0 bases at V and 6 bases at J, with 11 bases between the two ends. The CDR3 DNA reads TGTGCCAGCAGCTTAGCACAGAAGACCCATGGCTACACCTTC. This sequence encodes CASSLAQKTHGYTF.

The chain is built from TRBV10-3 and TRBJ1-2; 9 bases match TRBD1. The CDR3 runs to 13 residues. Losses at the gene ends were 4 bases for V and 8 bases for J; bases not matched to a gene: 5. CDR1 and CDR2 from the germline V gene are ENHRY and SYGVKD. The CDR3 bases are TGTGCCATCAGTGGGGGACAGGGTATGGGCTACACCTTC. Amino acid sequence: CAISGGQGMGYTF.

The rearrangement joins TRBV5-5 to TRBJ1-2; 12 bases are a match to TRBD1. The CDR3 is 15 residues long. V trimming: 0 bases; J trimming: 6 bases; junction bases outside the gene matches: 3. Looked up from germline, CDR1 is SGHKS and CDR2 is YYEKEE (reference sequence). CDR3 region: CASSLDGTGGDGYTF. CDR3 nucleotides: TGTGCCAGCAGCTTGGACGGGACAGGGGGCGATGGCTACACCTTC.

The CDR3 coding sequence is TGTGCCAGCAGTGAGAGGAGTGTCCCATTCTCGGGAGAAAAACTGTTTTTT. Encoded protein: CASSERSVPFSGEKLFF. The rearrangement links TRBV2 to TRBJ1-4, with D uncertain. The germline V and J ends were trimmed by 3 bases and 8 bases, with 22 bases remaining between them. There are 17 residues in the CDR3. In germline, CDR1 is SNHLY, CDR2 FYNNEI.

The genes are TRBV27 and TRBJ2-5; 13 bases line up with TRBD2. This CDR3 is 15 amino acids long. Germline-derived CDR1 and CDR2 are MNHEY and SMNVEV (reference sequence). The V segment lost 4 bases and the J segment 5 bases; nucleotides outside the gene matches: 4. This CDR3 is CASSSLAGGMETQYF. The CDR3 DNA is TGTGCCAGCAGTTCACTAGCGGGAGGGATGGAGACCCAGTACTTC.

V is TRBV7-9 and J is TRBJ2-5; 12 bases fit TRBD1. Germline V gene data show CDR1 as SEHNR and CDR2 as FQNEAQ (reference sequence). The ends lost 4 bases at V and 4 bases at J; junction bases unmatched: 4. The CDR3 is 15 amino acids. CDR3 in amino acids: CASSSGQGAAETQYF. In DNA form, the CDR3 reads TGTGCCAGCAGCTCGGGACAGGGGGCCGCAGAGACCCAGTACTTC.

CDR3 DNA: TGCGCCAGCAGCTTCCGACAGAACACTGAAGCTTTCTTT. Protein: CASSFRQNTEAFF. The rearrangement joins TRBV5-1 to TRBJ1-1; D not certain. Trimming removed 2 bases at V and 1 base at J, with 6 bases between. This CDR3 has 13 residues. Germline V gene lookup returns CDR1 SGHRS and CDR2 YFSETQ.

V gene TRBV28 combines with J gene TRBJ1-5; TRBD1 matches at 10 bases. This CDR3 has 17 amino acids. Unmatched junction bases numbered 8, after V lost 6 bases and J lost 0 bases. CDR1 is MDHEN, CDR2 SYDVKM, per germline. The CDR3 nucleotides read TGTGCCAGCAGGACGCGGACAGGGGGTAGTAGCAATCAGCCCCAGCATTTT. It codes for CASRTRTGGSSNQPQHF.

This rearrangement joins TRBV4-2 to TRBJ1-1, with no clear D. V was shortened by 2 bases and J by 1 base, with 11 bases between the two germline ends. The germline V gene encodes CDR1 LGHNA and CDR2 YNFKEQ. This CDR3 region has 15 residues. The CDR3 DNA sequence: TGTGCCAGCAGCCAATTACTGAGTCCGAACACTGAAGCTTTCTTT. This gives the protein CASSQLLSPNTEAFF.

This clone was counted between two and nine times. The chain uses TRBV5-4 and TRBJ1-2; a possible D gene is TRBD1 (5 bases). The ends were cut back, 0 bases at V and 4 bases at J, with 10 bases in the middle. Germline CDR1 and CDR2: SGHNT and YYREEE (reference sequence). CDR3 length: 14 residues. The CDR3 loop is CASSLVSQGYGYTF. The CDR3 bases are TGTGCCAGCAGCTTGGTCAGTCAGGGCTATGGCTACACCTTC.

The rearrangement joins TRBV7-8 to TRBJ1-5; no clear D gene. Germline CDR1 reads SGHVS; CDR2 reads FQNEAQ. The CDR3 is made up of 12 amino acids. V lost 3 bases and J lost 5, with 5 bases in between. CDR3 coding DNA: TGTGCCAGCAGCTTCCCGGATCAGCCCCAGCATTTT. This gives the protein CASSFPDQPQHF.

This clone was observed a single time. The chain uses TRBV10-2 and TRBJ2-1, with D perhaps matching TRBD2 (5 bases). The V gene lost 6 bases and the J gene lost 5 bases, with 14 bases spanning the gap. The CDR3 extends over 14 amino acids. CDR1 is WSHSY, CDR2 SAAADI, per germline. CDR3 in amino acids: CASRPSSKNNEQFF. DNA for the CDR3: TGCGCCAGCAGGCCCTCTAGCAAAAACAATGAGCAGTTCTTC.

The chain recombines TRBV7-9 with TRBJ2-7; 8 bases match TRBD2. CDR1 is SEHNR and CDR2 is FQNEAQ in the germline V gene (reference sequence). J was trimmed by 9 bases and V by 4 bases; bases with no gene match: 14. This CDR3 has 15 amino acids. CDR3 in DNA: TGTGCCAGCAGCTCCTCGGGGGGGCCGGTCCCGGGGCAGTACTTC. Protein sequence: CASSSSGGPVPGQYF.